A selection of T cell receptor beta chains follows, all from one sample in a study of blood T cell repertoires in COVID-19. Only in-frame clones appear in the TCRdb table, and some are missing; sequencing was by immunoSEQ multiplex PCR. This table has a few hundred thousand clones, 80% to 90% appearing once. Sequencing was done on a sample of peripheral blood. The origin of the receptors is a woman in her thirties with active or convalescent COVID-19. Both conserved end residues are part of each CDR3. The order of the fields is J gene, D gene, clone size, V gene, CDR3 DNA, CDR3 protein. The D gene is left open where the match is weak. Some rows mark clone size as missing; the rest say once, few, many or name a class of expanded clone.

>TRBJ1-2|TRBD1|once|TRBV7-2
TGTGCCAGCAGCTTAGGGGGACAGGGGTTTCGTGGCTACACCTTC
CASSLGGQGFRGYTF
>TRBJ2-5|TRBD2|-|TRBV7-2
TGTGCCAGCAGCTTCGCCGGCCTAGCGGGGGGTGAAAAGACCCAGTACTTC
CASSFAGLAGGEKTQYF
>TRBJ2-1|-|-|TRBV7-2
TGTGCCAGCAGCCCAACCAGGGGCCACAATGAGCAGTTCTTC
CASSPTRGHNEQFF
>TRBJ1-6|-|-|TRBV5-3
TGTGCCAGAAAGTCAGGGGAAGGATTAGATTCACCCCTCCACTTT
CARKSGEGLDSPLHF
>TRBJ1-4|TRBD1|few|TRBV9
TGTGCCAGCAGCCCGGGACAGGGGAGGGAAAAACTGTTTTTT
CASSPGQGREKLFF
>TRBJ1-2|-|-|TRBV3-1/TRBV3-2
TGTGCCAGCAGCCAACACAGCTCTCACTATGGCTACACCTTC
CASSQHSSHYGYTF
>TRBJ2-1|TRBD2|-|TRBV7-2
TGTGCCAGCAGCCAAGGACTAGCGGGGTCCGGCGATGAGCAGTTCTTC
CASSQGLAGSGDEQFF
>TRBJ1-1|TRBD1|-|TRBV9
TGTGCCAGCAGCCCGGGACAGACCGACACTGAAGCTTTCTTT
CASSPGQTDTEAFF
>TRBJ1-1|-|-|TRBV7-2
TGTGCCAGCAGCTCCGGGGCGTGGGGGGGCACTGAAGCTTTCTTT
CASSSGAWGGTEAFF
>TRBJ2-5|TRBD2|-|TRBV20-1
TGCAGTGCTAGTTCCCTGACTAGCGGGGAAGAGACCCAGTACTTC
CSASSLTSGEETQYF
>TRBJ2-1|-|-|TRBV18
TGTGCCAGCTCACAAGAGTTCGATGAGCAGTTCTTC
CASSQEFDEQFF
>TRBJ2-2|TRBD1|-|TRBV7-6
TGTGCCAGCAGCTTAGCTTTTCCCGGACAGGGCGAACTCACCGGGGAGCTGTTTTTT
CASSLAFPGQGELTGELFF
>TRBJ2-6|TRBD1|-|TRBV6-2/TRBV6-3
TGTGCCAGCAGTTCGCTCAGGGACAGACACTCTGGGGCCAACGTCCTGACTTTC
CASSSLRDRHSGANVLTF
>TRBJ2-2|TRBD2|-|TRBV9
TGTGCCAGCAGCGTTCTAGCGGGGGGGAAAAACACCGGGGAGCTGTTTTTT
CASSVLAGGKNTGELFF
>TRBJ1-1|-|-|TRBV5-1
TGCGCCAGCAACAGGGACGGAGACACTGAAGCTTTCTTT
CASNRDGDTEAFF
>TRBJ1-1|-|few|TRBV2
TGTGCCAGCAGTAAGGAACAGGGACCTGAAGCTTTCTTT
CASSKEQGPEAFF
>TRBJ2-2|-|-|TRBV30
TGTGCCTGGAGTCGAGCAGGGTGGCTCTCCGGGGAGCTGTTTTTT
CAWSRAGWLSGELFF
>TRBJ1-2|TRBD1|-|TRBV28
TGTGCCAGCAGTTTCCCCTCCAGGGGGCGCGGTGGCTACACCTTC
CASSFPSRGRGGYTF
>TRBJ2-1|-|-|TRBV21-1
TGTGCCAGCAGTCCGGGACTAGCGGCATACAATGAGCAGTTCTTC
CASSPGLAAYNEQFF
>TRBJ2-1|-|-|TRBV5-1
TGCGCCAGCAGCTTGGCGCCAGGAACCTACAATGAGCAGTTCTTC
CASSLAPGTYNEQFF
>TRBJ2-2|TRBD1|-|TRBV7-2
TGTGCCAGCAGTCGGGACAGGGTTATCACCGGGGAGCTGTTTTTT
CASSRDRVITGELFF
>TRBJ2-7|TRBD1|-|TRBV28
TGTGCCAGCGGGAATCGGGGACAGGGCTCCTACGAGCAGTACTTC
CASGNRGQGSYEQYF
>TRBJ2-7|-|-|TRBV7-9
TGTGCCAGCGCAAACCCTGGGCTCGAGCAGTACTTC
CASANPGLEQYF
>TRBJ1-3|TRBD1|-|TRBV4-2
TGTGCCAGCAGCCAAGCCGGGACAGGGGGAACTGGAAACACCATATATTTT
CASSQAGTGGTGNTIYF
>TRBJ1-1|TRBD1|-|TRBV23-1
TGCGCCAGCAGTCAATCCTCGATTCACGGGACAGGGGGAGTTGAAGCTTTCTTT
CASSQSSIHGTGGVEAFF
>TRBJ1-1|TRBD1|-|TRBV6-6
TGTGCCAGCAGTGACAGGGGAATCACTGAAGCTTTCTTT
CASSDRGITEAFF
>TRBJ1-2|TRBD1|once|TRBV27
TGTGCCAGCAGGACCGGGACAGCTGTTAGGAGTGGCTACACCTTC
CASRTGTAVRSGYTF
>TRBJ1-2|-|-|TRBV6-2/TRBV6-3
TGTGCCAGCAGTCCCAGAATGGGCTACACCTTC
CASSPRMGYTF
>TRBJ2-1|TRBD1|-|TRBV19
TGTGCCAGTAGTAGGGGACAGGGATTCAATGAGCAGTTCTTC
CASSRGQGFNEQFF
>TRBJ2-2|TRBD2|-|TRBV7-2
TGTGCCAGCAGCCACGGGGGGGGCACCGGGGAGCTGTTTTTT
CASSHGGGTGELFF
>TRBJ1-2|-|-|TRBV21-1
TGTGCCAGCAGCCACCCTCATCCAGGGATTTTCTATGGCTACACCTTC
CASSHPHPGIFYGYTF
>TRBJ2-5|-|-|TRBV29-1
TGCAGCGGCGGAATCGTTCGGGGGGCAGTCCAAGAGACCCAGTACTTC
CSGGIVRGAVQETQYF
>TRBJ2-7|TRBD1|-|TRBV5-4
TGTGCCAGCAGCTGGGGACAGGGGAGTTCCTACGAGCAGTACTTC
CASSWGQGSSYEQYF
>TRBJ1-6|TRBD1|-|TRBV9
TGTGCCAGCAGCGCAATTACCGGGACAGACGGTTCACCCCTCCACTTT
CASSAITGTDGSPLHF
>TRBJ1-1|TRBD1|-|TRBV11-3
TGTGCCAGCAGCATCTCGACAGGGGTTGGCACTGAAGCTTTCTTT
CASSISTGVGTEAFF
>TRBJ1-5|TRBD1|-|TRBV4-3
TGCGCCAGCAGCCAATCTACAGGACAGGATAGCAATCAGCCCCAGCATTTT
CASSQSTGQDSNQPQHF
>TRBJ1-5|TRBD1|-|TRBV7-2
TGTGCCAGCAGTTGGGACAGTAACAATCAGCCCCAGCATTTT
CASSWDSNNQPQHF
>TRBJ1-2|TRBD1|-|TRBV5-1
TGCGCCAGCAGCTTGGCGGGGGACAGGGGAGACGGCTACACCTTC
CASSLAGDRGDGYTF
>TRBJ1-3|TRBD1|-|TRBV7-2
TGTGCCAGCAGCAGGTGGGGACAGGGCTCTGGAAACACCATATATTTT
CASSRWGQGSGNTIYF
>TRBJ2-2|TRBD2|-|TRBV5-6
TGTGCCAGCAGCTTGGAGCGGGGTAACACCGGGGAGCTGTTTTTT
CASSLERGNTGELFF
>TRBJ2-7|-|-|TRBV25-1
TGTGCCAGCAGGGGACCCTTAGCGGCCGGCGAGCAGTACTTC
CASRGPLAAGEQYF
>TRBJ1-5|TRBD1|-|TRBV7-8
TGTGCCAGCAGCGCCGGGACAGGGTTTGATCAGCCCCAGCATTTT
CASSAGTGFDQPQHF
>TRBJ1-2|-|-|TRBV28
TGTGCCAGCAGTTCTGAATCGACAGGAGGTGGCTACACCTTC
CASSSESTGGGYTF
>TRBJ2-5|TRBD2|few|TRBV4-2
TGTGCCAGCAGCCAAGCGGGGCTAGCGGGGGGACTCCAAGAGACCCAGTACTTC
CASSQAGLAGGLQETQYF
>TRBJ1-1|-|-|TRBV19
TGTGCCAGTGCCAGCGCCTTGAACACTGAAGCTTTCTTT
CASASALNTEAFF
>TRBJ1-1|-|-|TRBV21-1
TGTGCCAGCAGCAATGGGGACAGGGGGCGTGTCACTGAAGCTTTCTTT
CASSNGDRGRVTEAFF
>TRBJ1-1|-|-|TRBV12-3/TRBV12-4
TGTGCCAGCAGTTTCCCAGGGGTATCTGAAGCTTTCTTT
CASSFPGVSEAFF
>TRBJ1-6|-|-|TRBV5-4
TGTGCCAGCAGCTCCGATACAACGGCGGCCCTCCACTTT
CASSSDTTAALHF
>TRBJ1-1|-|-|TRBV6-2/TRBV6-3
TGTGCCAGCAGTTACGTCCGGGGTCGGGGAAACACTGAAGCTTTCTTT
CASSYVRGRGNTEAFF
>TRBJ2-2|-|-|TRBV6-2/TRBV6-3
TGTGCCAGCAGTTACTCGTTCGCCTCACCAGAGAACACCGGGGAGCTGTTTTTT
CASSYSFASPENTGELFF